This TCR beta chain was found in a study of T cell changes during pregnancy in multiple sclerosis. Trimming cost V 6 bases and J 2 bases, with 13 bases left between them. Germline V lookup: CDR1 MNHEY, CDR2 SVGAGI. The CDR3 totals 14 residues. Here immunoSEQ multiplex PCR was the method, and the copy in TCRdb shows in-frame clones only, minus some. The sample shows roughly 120,000 clones, more than 85% of them seen only once. Specimen: peripheral blood, collected in the third trimester of pregnancy. This sequence originates from a female donor with multiple sclerosis, enrolled in a pregnancy study. The chain combines TRBV6-5 with TRBJ1-2; D is ambiguous. This chain's CDR3 is CASRERGRNYGYTF. The CDR3, as DNA: TGTGCCAGCAGGGAGAGAGGGCGGAACTATGGCTACACCTTC.